This T cell receptor (beta chain) was observed in a study of T cells in Graves' hyperthyroidism and ophthalmopathy. Stable disease denoted Graves' hyperthyroidism without ophthalmopathy progression within 18 months. Disease duration under 2 months; hyperthyroidism patients were aged 18 to 65. RNA transcripts yielded amplified TCR beta CDR3 regions. TCR CDR3 underwent first-round RT-PCR with the HTBI primer set. TCRdb processed the multiplex PCR reads anew with MiXCR; each CDR3 protein has one entry. This sample yields about 760,000 distinct CDR3 sequences, of which around a third are seen a single time; more than 25% belongs to the top ten. V was shortened by 6 bases and J by 7 bases, with 12 bases between the two germline ends. The CDR3 runs to 12 residues. Germline V gene sequence: CDR1 SGHTA, CDR2 FQGNSA.

The receptor's source is a woman in her forties with Graves' hyperthyroidism. V usage is TRBV7-2 and J usage is TRBJ1-2; D might be TRBD1 (6 bases). Sequenced: blood. CDR3 sequence reads: CASSFQGSGYTF. CDR3 bases: TGTGCCAGCAGTTTTCAGGGGTCTGGCTACACCTTC.